What follows are 28 T cell receptor beta chains derived from one specimen sequenced in a study of T cell responses to AZD1222 COVID-19 vaccine. The repertoire was sequenced with immunoSEQ multiplex PCR; TCRdb's copy has only in-frame clones and lacks some. The table shows 150,000 to 200,000 clones, with about nine tenths occurring only once. This specimen was peripheral blood, taken on day 0 of MenACWY control vaccination. The receptor source for this set is an adult in good health.

This clone has a single count. The chain couples TRBV28 to TRBJ2-7; a possible D gene is TRBD1 (6 bases). V lost 7 bases and J lost 0, with 19 bases in between. Germline V gene sequence: CDR1 MDHEN, CDR2 SYDVKM. This CDR3 has 16 amino acids. The CDR3 reads CASTALQGYSSYEQYF. The CDR3 DNA reads as TGTGCCAGCACTGCCCTTCAGGGGTACAGCTCCTACGAGCAGTACTTC.

The V call is TRBV5-1, the J call TRBJ1-1; D uncertain. The CDR3 spans 15 residues. The V end lost 3 bases, the J end lost 3 bases, and 15 bases lay between the germline ends. Germline CDR1 and CDR2: SGHRS and YFSETQ. The CDR3 here is CASSSQSDIYTEAFF. CDR3 DNA sequence: TGCGCCAGCAGCTCCCAATCAGACATCTACACTGAAGCTTTCTTT.

As DNA, the CDR3 is TGTGCCAGCAGCGCGACTTCAACAGGGGCGAGCAATCAGCCCCAGCATTTT. Translation: CASSATSTGASNQPQHF. The rearrangement links TRBV9 to TRBJ1-5; 7 bases fit TRBD1. The CDR3 consists of 17 residues. Per germline, CDR1 SGDLS and CDR2 YYNGEE. V lost 3 bases and J lost 1; bases outside the gene matches: 10.

This clone has a single count. V gene TRBV19 combines with J gene TRBJ1-4, with D unclear. The CDR3 runs 12 residues. The V gene's germline CDR1 is LNHDA and CDR2 SQIVND (reference sequence). The V and J ends lost 5 bases and 7 bases respectively, with 8 bases between them. The CDR3 loop is CASSPGPEKLFF. The CDR3 DNA is TGTGCCAGTAGTCCCGGGCCTGAAAAACTGTTTTTT.

DNA of the CDR3: TGTGCCAGCAGTTACTCGAAAACGGGGGAGCTGTTTTTT. Translated: CASSYSKTGELFF. V and J are TRBV6-5 and TRBJ2-2; D call uncertain. The germline CDR1 and CDR2 sequences are MNHEY and SVGAGI. This CDR3 has 13 amino acids. The V gene lost 0 bases and the J gene lost 8 bases, with 7 bases spanning the gap.

This sequence joins TRBV2 and TRBJ1-5; tentatively, D is TRBD1 (5 bases). Deletions cut 7 bases from V and 4 bases from J, with 11 bases between. Germline values: CDR1 SNHLY, CDR2 FYNNEI. The CDR3 covers 13 residues. CDR3 amino acids: CASTFQGNQPQHF. The CDR3 DNA is TGTGCCAGCACATTTCAGGGTAATCAGCCCCAGCATTTT.

The chain joins TRBV27 to TRBJ2-7, with TRBD1 identical over 12 bases. Germline V gene data show CDR1 as MNHEY and CDR2 as SMNVEV (reference sequence). This CDR3 has 17 residues. V lost 5 bases to trimming and J lost 1 base; unmatched junction nucleotides: 9. CDR3 nucleotides: TGTGCCAGCAGTCCGATAGGGACAGGGGGCAAATCCTACGAGCAGTACTTC. Translating gives CASSPIGTGGKSYEQYF.

This clone was recorded only once. This rearrangement joins TRBV5-4 to TRBJ2-7; 10 nucleotides agree with TRBD1. The length of the CDR3 is 15 residues. V gave up 0 bases and J gave up 4 bases; unmatched junction bases: 4. Germline V gene lookup returns CDR1 SGHNT and CDR2 YYREEE (reference sequence). This CDR3 reads CASSLVTGGRYEQYF. The DNA of the CDR3 is TGTGCCAGCAGCTTGGTGACAGGGGGCAGGTACGAGCAGTACTTC.

A few counts support this clone. The rearrangement links TRBV5-1 to TRBJ1-4; D unresolved. Per the germline V gene, CDR1 is SGHRS and CDR2 is YFSETQ. The CDR3 runs to 13 residues. V lost 4 bases and J lost 7, with 11 bases in between. CDR3 sequence: CASSVGVSEKLFF. CDR3 nucleotide sequence: TGCGCCAGCAGCGTCGGAGTAAGTGAAAAACTGTTTTTT. Complete variable domain (other parts from reference TRBV5-1 and TRBJ1-4): KAGVTQTPRYLIKTRGQQVTLSCSPISGHRSVSWYQQTPGQGLQFLFEYFSETQRNKGNFPGRFSGRQFSNSRSEMNVSTLELGDSALYLCASSVGVSEKLFFGSGTQLSVL.

The V gene is TRBV5-1, the J gene TRBJ1-3, with a possible D match to TRBD1 (6 bases). This CDR3 region has 15 residues. Trimming stripped 3 bases from V and 0 bases from J, with 10 bases between. The germline V gene has CDR1 SGHRS and CDR2 YFSETQ. CDR3 region: CASSSGQSSGNTIYF. The DNA of the CDR3 is TGCGCCAGCAGCTCTGGACAGTCCTCTGGAAACACCATATATTTT.

This clone was seen only once. The rearrangement uses TRBV5-8 and TRBJ1-2; a possible D gene is TRBD1 (6 bases). Trimming removed 2 bases from V and 0 bases from J, with 11 bases in between. CDR3 length: 15 residues. Germline CDR1 and CDR2: SGHTS and YDEGEE. The CDR3: CASSFITGSNYGYTF. Written as DNA, the CDR3 is TGTGCCAGCAGCTTCATAACAGGGTCTAACTATGGCTACACCTTC.

This clone was seen only once. V and J are TRBV5-4 and TRBJ2-7; no clear D gene. The CDR3 length is 13 residues. Germline values: CDR1 SGHNT, CDR2 YYREEE (reference sequence). The ends were cut back, 3 bases at V and 0 bases at J, with 7 bases in the middle. CDR3 nucleotide sequence: TGTGCCAGCAGCTCCCCCTCCTCCTACGAGCAGTACTTC. This translates into CASSSPSSYEQYF.

The rearrangement joins TRBV19 to TRBJ2-1, with D perhaps TRBD2 (7 bases). The CDR3 covers 16 residues. Trimming left V 1 base short and J 6 bases short, with 16 bases between. Germline V gives CDR1 LNHDA, CDR2 SQIVND (reference sequence). Here the CDR3 reads CASSIGGGGWGNEQFF. The CDR3 DNA reads as TGTGCCAGTAGTATAGGGGGCGGGGGCTGGGGCAATGAGCAGTTCTTC.

The V gene is TRBV28, the J gene TRBJ2-7; unclear D gene. Trimming shortened V by 5 bases and J by 0 bases, and 14 bases separated the two germline ends. CDR3 size: 15 residues. From germline, CDR1 is MDHEN and CDR2 SYDVKM. The CDR3 protein is CASSPPRVISYEQYF. CDR3 nucleotide sequence: TGTGCCAGCAGTCCTCCTCGGGTGATCTCCTACGAGCAGTACTTC.

This chain uses TRBV19 with TRBJ1-2; D is unclear. Trimming removed 1 base at V and 1 base at J, with 16 bases between. The CDR3 is 17 amino acids. The germline V gene encodes CDR1 LNHDA and CDR2 SQIVND (reference sequence). DNA of the CDR3: TGTGCCAGTAGTATAGTCCCGGACGCAGGACTTAACTATGGCTACACCTTC. Translated: CASSIVPDAGLNYGYTF.

V is TRBV7-9 and J is TRBJ2-1; the match to TRBD2 covers 10 bases. With 5 bases clipped from V and 5 bases from J, the junction kept 6 bases outside the gene matches. CDR1 and CDR2 (germline): SEHNR, FQNEAQ (reference sequence). The CDR3 is made up of 15 amino acids. The CDR3 DNA reads TGTGCCAGCAGCCTATCGGGACTAGCGAACAATGAGCAGTTCTTC. Translated: CASSLSGLANNEQFF.

This chain links TRBV5-4 with TRBJ1-2; TRBD1 aligns across 8 bases. The J segment lost 3 bases and the V segment lost 3 bases, leaving 10 bases of the junction unmatched. The CDR3 covers 16 residues. CDR1 is SGHNT, CDR2 YYREEE, per germline (reference sequence). This chain's CDR3 is CASSSRETGADYGYTF. The CDR3 nucleotides are TGTGCCAGCAGCTCCCGGGAGACAGGGGCCGACTATGGCTACACCTTC.

The chain uses TRBV28 and TRBJ1-4, with TRBD1 as a possible D gene (6 bases). This CDR3 comprises 15 residues. Germline V gene lookup returns CDR1 MDHEN and CDR2 SYDVKM. Between the trimmed V and J ends, which lost 7 bases and 5 bases, there was a span of 17 bases. CDR3 DNA sequence: TGTGCCAGCAAGGGGGGGGCAGGATTAAATGAAAAACTGTTTTTT. Its protein is CASKGGAGLNEKLFF.

The chain recombines TRBV6-1 with TRBJ1-1, with D possibly matching TRBD1 (5 bases). Germline values: CDR1 MNHNS, CDR2 SASEGT. The CDR3 is 13 amino acids. V gave up 2 bases and J gave up 4 bases, with 8 bases separating them. The CDR3 region is CASSERGATEAFF. In DNA form, the CDR3 reads TGTGCCAGCAGTGAACGAGGGGCCACTGAAGCTTTCTTT.

The rearrangement uses TRBV5-5 and TRBJ2-7, with TRBD2 as a possible D gene (7 bases). This CDR3 has 14 amino acids. V was trimmed by 3 bases and J by 0 bases, leaving 10 bases between them. Germline V gene lookup returns CDR1 SGHKS and CDR2 YYEKEE (reference sequence). The chain's CDR3 is CASSSGGLSYEQYF. The CDR3, as DNA: TGTGCCAGCAGCTCCGGGGGGCTCTCCTACGAGCAGTACTTC.

The chain employs TRBV5-4 and TRBJ2-1; 11 nucleotides agree with TRBD2. V was clipped by 1 base and J by 7 bases; unmatched bases: 7. Germline V gene sequence: CDR1 SGHNT, CDR2 YYREEE (reference sequence). The CDR3 consists of 16 residues. The CDR3 here is CASSLFSGGALNEQFF. CDR3 in DNA: TGTGCCAGCAGCTTGTTTAGCGGGGGGGCGCTTAATGAGCAGTTCTTC.

Comment on this clone: The same CDR3 also results from other DNA sequences found in this sample. The chain uses TRBV9 and TRBJ1-6, with TRBD1 as a possible D gene (5 bases). This CDR3 has 14 amino acids. Trimming pared 2 bases from V and 7 bases from J, leaving 10 bases between. Looked up from germline, CDR1 is SGDLS and CDR2 is YYNGEE. Here the CDR3 reads CASSVLGTNSPLHF. The CDR3, as DNA: TGTGCCAGCAGCGTTCTAGGGACCAATTCACCCCTCCACTTT. The variable domain in full, completed from reference TRBV9 and TRBJ1-6, reads DSGVTQTPKHLITATGQRVTLRCSPRSGDLSVYWYQQSLDQGLQFLIQYYNGEERAKGNILERFSAQQFPDLHSELNLSSLELGDSALYFCASSVLGTNSPLHFGNGTRLTVT.

This chain uses TRBV2 with TRBJ1-5; weak D call: TRBD1 (5 bases). The germline V and J ends were trimmed by 2 bases and 0 bases, with 11 bases remaining between them. The CDR3 is 16 residues long. The V gene's germline CDR1 is SNHLY and CDR2 FYNNEI. For the CDR3, the DNA is TGTGCCAGCAGTGAAACGGGGGGGAATAGCAATCAGCCCCAGCATTTT. Protein product: CASSETGGNSNQPQHF.

This clone came up a few times. DNA of the CDR3: TGTGCCAGCAGTCTTGGACTAGCGGGGGGTCCAGATACGCAGTATTTT. Its translation: CASSLGLAGGPDTQYF. This chain uses TRBV7-3 with TRBJ2-3; 14 nucleotides line up with TRBD2. J was trimmed by 4 bases and V by 6 bases; bases with no gene match: 6. Looked up from germline, CDR1 is SGHTA and CDR2 is FQGTGA. The CDR3 contains 16 residues. The variable domain in full, with the rest retrieved from reference TRBV7-3 and TRBJ2-3, is GAGVSQTPSNKVTEKGKYVELRCDPISGHTALYWYRQSLGQGPEFLIYFQGTGAADDSGLPNDRFFAVRPEGSVSTLKIQRTERGDSAVYLCASSLGLAGGPDTQYFGPGTRLTVL.

V gene TRBV6-1 combines with J gene TRBJ1-5; D is undetermined. CDR1 MNHNS and CDR2 SASEGT come from the germline V gene. The CDR3 length is 15 residues. V lost 2 bases and J 5 bases, leaving 13 bases between the germline ends. The CDR3 region is CASSEPSDLHQPQHF. In DNA, the CDR3 is TGTGCCAGCAGTGAACCATCGGACTTACATCAGCCCCAGCATTTT.

Notes on this clone: A read error may account for a junction end that differs from germline. The chain joins TRBV7-7 to TRBJ2-1, with D unresolved. The CDR3 spans 13 residues. CDR1 and CDR2 from the germline V gene are SSHAT and FNYEAQ (reference sequence). The CDR3 nucleotides read TGTGCTAGCAGCTTAGCCGGGTCGGATGAGCAGTTCTTC. It specifies CASSLAGSDEQFF.

This rearrangement joins TRBV7-9 to TRBJ2-2; 9 bases fit TRBD1. From germline, CDR1 is SEHNR and CDR2 FQNEAQ (reference sequence). Trimming removed 5 bases from V and 2 bases from J; junction bases left unmatched: 6. CDR3 length equals 16 residues. CDR3 amino acids: CASSHGQGSNTGELFF. Written as DNA, the CDR3 is TGTGCCAGCAGCCACGGACAGGGGTCCAACACCGGGGAGCTGTTTTTT.

This clone was recorded a few times. The rearrangement links TRBV19 to TRBJ2-1; 9 bases are shared with TRBD1. Trimming cost V 10 bases and J 7 bases; bases outside gene matches: 14. CDR1 LNHDA and CDR2 SQIVND come from the germline V gene (reference sequence). This CDR3 contains 15 residues. The DNA for the CDR3 is TGTGCCACCTTTTTCCCGGGACAGGGAAGGAATGAGCAGTTCTTC. Residues: CATFFPGQGRNEQFF.